Presented here are 18 T cell receptor beta chains from one specimen sequenced in a study of stem cell transplantation in POMP-related autoinflammatory disease. TCRdb's copy holds only in-frame clones and misses some; the assay was immunoSEQ multiplex PCR. The data hold more than 25,000 clones, with about 90% observed a single time. The sequencing used CD4+ T cells from PBMCs, collected before stem cell transplantation. All receptors derive from a human donor with POMP-related autoinflammation and immune dysregulation (PRAID).

This sequence joins TRBV7-2 and TRBJ2-2, with 10 bases lining up with TRBD2. CDR1 is SGHTA and CDR2 is FQGNSA in the germline V gene. The CDR3 length is 17 residues. Trimming removed 4 bases from V and 7 bases from J; junction bases left unmatched: 12. CDR3 protein: CASSSSGTSDPGGELFF. In nucleotides, the CDR3 is TGTGCCAGCAGCTCTTCCGGGACTAGCGACCCCGGCGGGGAGCTGTTTTTT.

This clone was seen once. The V gene is TRBV28, the J gene TRBJ1-2, with D tentatively TRBD1 (6 bases). Germline V gives CDR1 MDHEN, CDR2 SYDVKM. Trimming stripped 3 bases from V and 7 bases from J, with 21 bases between. The CDR3 spans 16 residues. CDR3 sequence reads: CASSLTPGAGLVGYTF. CDR3 nucleotides: TGTGCCAGCAGTTTGACCCCGGGGGCAGGTTTGGTTGGCTACACCTTC.

This clone showed up just once. The CDR3 loop reads CASSGDRATGELFF. The CDR3, as DNA: TGTGCCAGCAGTGGGGACAGGGCGACCGGGGAGCTGTTTTTT. The chain joins TRBV2 to TRBJ2-2; 9 nucleotides match TRBD1. The ends lost 4 bases at V and 5 bases at J; junction bases unmatched: 2. This CDR3 has 14 residues. Germline V gene sequence: CDR1 SNHLY, CDR2 FYNNEI.

V and J are TRBV2 and TRBJ1-1; D is possibly TRBD1 (6 bases). Per germline, CDR1 SNHLY and CDR2 FYNNEI. V was trimmed by 5 bases and J by 0 bases, leaving 13 bases between them. The length of the CDR3 is 15 residues. CDR3 in amino acids: CASSTGTSVNTEAFF. CDR3 coding DNA: TGTGCCAGCAGTACAGGGACCTCCGTGAACACTGAAGCTTTCTTT.

In DNA, the CDR3 is TGTGCCAGCAGTAGGGAGTCAGCGGATAGCAATCAGCCCCAGCATTTT. Amino acid sequence: CASSRESADSNQPQHF. V is TRBV2 and J is TRBJ1-5; D unresolved. Looked up from germline, CDR1 is SNHLY and CDR2 is FYNNEI. The V and J ends lost 5 bases and 0 bases respectively, with 14 bases between them. The CDR3 runs to 16 residues.

The V gene is TRBV10-3, the J gene TRBJ2-5, with D unclear. V lost 4 bases and J lost 2, with 11 bases in between. The CDR3 runs to 14 residues. Germline loops: CDR1 ENHRY, CDR2 SYGVKD. The DNA of the CDR3 is TGTGCCATCAGTGTCACTTTTACACAAGAGACCCAGTACTTC. Translated, it gives CAISVTFTQETQYF.

V usage is TRBV5-1 and J usage is TRBJ1-5; possibly TRBD1 for D (6 bases). CDR3 length: 15 amino acids. Germline-derived CDR1 and CDR2 are SGHRS and YFSETQ. V lost 2 bases, J lost 0 bases, and 9 bases lay in between. The CDR3: CASSLRGDSNQPQHF. The CDR3 DNA sequence: TGCGCCAGCAGCTTAAGGGGGGATAGCAATCAGCCCCAGCATTTT.

The chain has TRBV12-1 and TRBJ1-2; the table's D gene call, TRBD1, was not cross checked with the DNA. TRBV12-1 is designated a pseudogene. The CDR3 sequence is 13 residues long. The CDR3 sequence is CASSVRQGRGYTF. CDR3 in DNA: TGTGCCAGCAGCGTTCGACAGGGGCGCGGCTACACCTTC.

The chain carries TRBV5-4 and TRBJ2-5; a possible D gene is TRBD1 (6 bases). The germline V gene has CDR1 SGHNT and CDR2 YYREEE (reference sequence). Trimming shortened V by 4 bases and J by 1 base, and 8 bases separated the two germline ends. This CDR3 contains 13 residues. Written as DNA, the CDR3 is TGTGCCAGCAGCAAGGACAGCCAAGAGACCCAGTACTTC. It specifies CASSKDSQETQYF. The entire variable domain, with the rest obtained from reference TRBV5-4 and TRBJ2-5, is as follows: ETGVTQSPTHLIKTRGQQVTLRCSSQSGHNTVSWYQQALGQGPQFIFQYYREEENGRGNFPPRFSGLQFPNYSSELNVNALELDDSALYLCASSKDSQETQYFGPGTRLLVL.

The V and J genes are TRBV7-9 and TRBJ2-3, with 11 positions matching TRBD1. V lost 5 bases to trimming and J lost 1 base; unmatched junction nucleotides: 5. This CDR3 comprises 16 residues. Germline V lookup: CDR1 SEHNR, CDR2 FQNEAQ (reference sequence). This CDR3 reads CASSDGGQGGTDTQYF. In DNA form, the CDR3 reads TGTGCCAGCAGCGACGGGGGACAGGGGGGCACAGATACGCAGTATTTT.

The V gene is TRBV2, the J gene TRBJ2-5, with TRBD1 matching 8 bases. Germline loops: CDR1 SNHLY, CDR2 FYNNEI. This CDR3 is built from 14 residues. J was trimmed by 5 bases and V by 6 bases; bases with no gene match: 8. CDR3 nucleotides: TGTGCCAGCAGCGGACAGGGCCATCTCGAGACCCAGTACTTC. Protein: CASSGQGHLETQYF. Drawing the rest from reference TRBV2 and TRBJ2-5, the complete variable domain is EPEVTQTPSHQVTQMGQEVILRCVPISNHLYFYWYRQILGQKVEFLVSFYNNEISEKSEIFDDQFSVERPDGSNFTLKIRSTKLEDSAMYFCASSGQGHLETQYFGPGTRLLVL.

This clone was recorded once. The chain uses TRBV5-1 and TRBJ2-3; D ambiguous. Trimming removed 2 bases at V and 6 bases at J, with 4 bases between. The germline V gene has CDR1 SGHRS and CDR2 YFSETQ. CDR3 length: 11 residues. The DNA of the CDR3 is TGCGCCAGCAGCTTTAAGGATACGCAGTATTTT. As protein: CASSFKDTQYF.

The chain combines TRBV25-1 with TRBJ1-1; 9 bases are shared with TRBD1. This CDR3 has 13 amino acids. The germline CDR1 and CDR2 sequences are MGHDK and SYGVNS. Trimming removed 4 bases from V and 10 bases from J; junction bases left unmatched: 7. CDR3: CASSVPGQGVAFF. In nucleotides, the CDR3 is TGTGCCAGCAGTGTCCCGGGACAGGGAGTAGCTTTCTTT.

The rearrangement uses TRBV29-1 and TRBJ1-2; D may be TRBD1 (6 bases). The germline CDR1 and CDR2 sequences are SQVTM and ANQGSEA. The CDR3 runs 13 residues. The CDR3 bases are TGCAGTGGAACAGGGATAAACAACTATGGCTACACCTTC. This gives the protein CSGTGINNYGYTF.

The V call is TRBV4-1, the J call TRBJ2-7, with D possibly being TRBD2 (6 bases). The CDR3 has 17 amino acids. With 1 base removed from V and 3 bases from J, the gap between germline ends came to 19 bases. Germline values: CDR1 MGHRA, CDR2 YSYEKL. The CDR3 spells CASSQANRASAGYEQYF. The CDR3, as DNA: TGCGCCAGCAGCCAAGCGAACCGGGCTAGCGCAGGCTACGAGCAGTACTTC.

The chain has TRBV5-4 and TRBJ2-5; no definite D call. The ends were cut back, 4 bases at V and 5 bases at J, with 3 bases in the middle. The CDR3 sequence is 10 residues long. From germline, CDR1 is SGHNT and CDR2 YYREEE (reference sequence). This CDR3 reads CASSGETQYF. The DNA of the CDR3 is TGTGCCAGCAGCGGGGAGACCCAGTACTTC. Full variable domain (missing parts from reference TRBV5-4 and TRBJ2-5): ETGVTQSPTHLIKTRGQQVTLRCSSQSGHNTVSWYQQALGQGPQFIFQYYREEENGRGNFPPRFSGLQFPNYSSELNVNALELDDSALYLCASSGETQYFGPGTRLLVL.

The J gene is TRBJ2-1, the V gene TRBV5-4; D assignment may be TRBD1 or TRBD2 (5 bases each). The CDR3 extends over 13 amino acids. Germline V lookup: CDR1 SGHNT, CDR2 YYREEE (reference sequence). V lost 4 bases and J lost 6, with 11 bases in between. The CDR3 loop reads CASSLGTLNEQFF. The CDR3 DNA reads as TGTGCCAGCAGCCTTGGGACCCTCAATGAGCAGTTCTTC.

Only a few counts were recorded for this clone. The chain combines TRBV2 with TRBJ1-5; perhaps TRBD1 as D (6 bases). CDR3 length: 16 residues. The germline V and J ends were trimmed by 5 bases and 0 bases, with 14 bases remaining between them. Germline V CDR1 and CDR2: SNHLY, FYNNEI. CDR3 nucleotides: TGTGCCAGCAGTAAGGACAGTTGGAGTAGCAATCAGCCCCAGCATTTT. Its protein product is CASSKDSWSSNQPQHF.